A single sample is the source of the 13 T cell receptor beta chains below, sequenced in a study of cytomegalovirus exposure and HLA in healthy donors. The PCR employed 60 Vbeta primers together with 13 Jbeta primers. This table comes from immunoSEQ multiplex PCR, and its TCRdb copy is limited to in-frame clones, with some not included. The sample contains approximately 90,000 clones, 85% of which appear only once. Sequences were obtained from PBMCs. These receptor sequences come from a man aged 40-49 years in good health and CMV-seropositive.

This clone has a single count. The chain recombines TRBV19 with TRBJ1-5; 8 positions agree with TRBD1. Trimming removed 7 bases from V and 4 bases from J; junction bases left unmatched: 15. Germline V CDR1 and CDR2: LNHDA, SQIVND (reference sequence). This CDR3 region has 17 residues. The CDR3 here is CASTTLGQGAGNQPQHF. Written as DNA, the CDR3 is TGTGCCAGTACCACTCTCGGGCAGGGGGCTGGTAATCAGCCCCAGCATTTT.

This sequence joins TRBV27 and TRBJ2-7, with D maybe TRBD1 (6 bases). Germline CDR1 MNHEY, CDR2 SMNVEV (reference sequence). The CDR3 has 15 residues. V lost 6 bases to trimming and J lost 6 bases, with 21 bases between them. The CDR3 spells CASSLLPGPGVEQYF. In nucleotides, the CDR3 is TGTGCCAGCAGCCTATTACCCGGACCAGGGGTCGAGCAGTACTTC.

The CDR3, as DNA: TGTGCCAGCAGCTTAACTAGCGGGACCCGGGAGTATTTT. Residues: CASSLTSGTREYF. The rearrangement joins TRBV11-1 to TRBJ2-3; 10 bases match TRBD2. Looked up from germline, CDR1 is SGHAT and CDR2 is FQDESV (reference sequence). Germline trimming cut 2 bases from V and 13 bases from J; bases unmatched to any gene: 6. The CDR3 consists of 13 residues.

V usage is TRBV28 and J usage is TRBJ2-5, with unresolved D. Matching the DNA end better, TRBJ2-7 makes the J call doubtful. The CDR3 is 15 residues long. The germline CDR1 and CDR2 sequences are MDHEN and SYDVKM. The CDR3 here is CASSPRHLFSYEQYF. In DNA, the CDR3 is TGTGCCAGCAGTCCGCGACACCTCTTCTCCTACGAGCAGTACTTC.

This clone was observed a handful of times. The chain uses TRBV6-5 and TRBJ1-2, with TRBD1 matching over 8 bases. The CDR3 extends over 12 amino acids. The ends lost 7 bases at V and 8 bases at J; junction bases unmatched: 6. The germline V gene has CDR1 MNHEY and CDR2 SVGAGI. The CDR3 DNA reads TGTGCCAGCACCCAGGGGGCGGGAGGCTACACCTTC. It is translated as CASTQGAGGYTF.

CDR3: CASSIRTGSGYTF. The DNA for the CDR3 is TGTGCCAGTAGTATTAGGACAGGGAGTGGCTACACCTTC. This chain uses TRBV19 with TRBJ1-2; TRBD1 matches 8 bases. V shed 3 bases, J shed 7 bases, and the junction held 4 bases outside the gene matches. The CDR3 length is 13 residues. Germline-derived CDR1 and CDR2 are LNHDA and SQIVND (reference sequence).

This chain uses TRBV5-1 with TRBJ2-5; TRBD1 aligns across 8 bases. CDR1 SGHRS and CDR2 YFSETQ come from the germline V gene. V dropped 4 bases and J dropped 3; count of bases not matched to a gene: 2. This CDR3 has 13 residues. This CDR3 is CASSVGQEETQYF. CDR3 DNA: TGCGCCAGCAGCGTGGGACAGGAAGAGACCCAGTACTTC.

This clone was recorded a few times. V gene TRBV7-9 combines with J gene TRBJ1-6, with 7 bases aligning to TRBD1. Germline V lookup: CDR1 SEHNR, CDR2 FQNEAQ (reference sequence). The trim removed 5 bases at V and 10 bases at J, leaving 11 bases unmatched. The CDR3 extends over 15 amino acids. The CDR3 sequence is CASSLGDRDLSPLHF. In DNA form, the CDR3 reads TGTGCCAGCAGCCTTGGCGACAGGGATTTATCACCCCTCCACTTT.

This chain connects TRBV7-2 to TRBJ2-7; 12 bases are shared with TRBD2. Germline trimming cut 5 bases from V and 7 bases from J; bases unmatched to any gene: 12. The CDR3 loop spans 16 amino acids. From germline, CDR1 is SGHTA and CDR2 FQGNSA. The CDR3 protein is CASSPATLAGGGEQYF. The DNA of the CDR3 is TGTGCCAGCAGCCCAGCGACACTAGCGGGAGGAGGAGAGCAGTACTTC.

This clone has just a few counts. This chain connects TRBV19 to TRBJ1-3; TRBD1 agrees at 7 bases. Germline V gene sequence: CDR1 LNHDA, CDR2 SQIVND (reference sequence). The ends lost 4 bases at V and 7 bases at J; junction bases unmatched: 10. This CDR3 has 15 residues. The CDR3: CASSKREQGWNTIYF. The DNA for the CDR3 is TGTGCCAGTAGTAAAAGGGAACAGGGGTGGAACACCATATATTTT.

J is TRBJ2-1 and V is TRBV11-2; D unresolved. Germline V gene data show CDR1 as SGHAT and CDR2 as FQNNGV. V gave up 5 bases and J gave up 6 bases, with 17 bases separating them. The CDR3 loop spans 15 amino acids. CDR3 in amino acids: CASSKPGIGGNEQFF. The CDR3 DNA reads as TGTGCCAGCAGCAAGCCCGGAATTGGCGGCAATGAGCAGTTCTTC. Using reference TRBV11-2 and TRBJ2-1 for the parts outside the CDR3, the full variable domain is EAGVAQSPRYKIIEKRQSVAFWCNPISGHATLYWYQQILGQGPKLLIQFQNNGVVDDSQLPKDRFSAERLKGVDSTLKIQPAKLEDSAVYLCASSKPGIGGNEQFFGPGTRLTVL.

CDR3 in amino acids: CAISDVDRASYEQYF. DNA of the CDR3: TGTGCCATCAGTGATGTAGACAGGGCCTCCTACGAGCAGTACTTC. The chain employs TRBV10-3 and TRBJ2-7; 7 nucleotides match TRBD1. This CDR3 has 15 residues. CDR1 is ENHRY, CDR2 SYGVKD, per germline. With 3 bases clipped from V and 0 bases from J, the junction kept 5 bases outside the gene matches.

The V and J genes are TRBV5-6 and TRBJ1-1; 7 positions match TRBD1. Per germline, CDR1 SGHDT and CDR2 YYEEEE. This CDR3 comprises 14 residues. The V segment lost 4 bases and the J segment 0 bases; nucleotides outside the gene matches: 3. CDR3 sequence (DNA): TGTGCCAGCAGCGAGGACAGGATGAACACTGAAGCTTTCTTT. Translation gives CASSEDRMNTEAFF.